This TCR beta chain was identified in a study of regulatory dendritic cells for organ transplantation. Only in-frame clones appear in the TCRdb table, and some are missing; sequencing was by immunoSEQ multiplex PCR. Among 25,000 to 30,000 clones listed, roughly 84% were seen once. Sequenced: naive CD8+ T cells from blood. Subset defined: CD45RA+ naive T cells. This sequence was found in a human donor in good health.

DNA of the CDR3: TGTGCCAGCAGTCCAGGGCGGGGGCGCGGCCGGGAGACCCAGTACTTC. This translates into CASSPGRGRGRETQYF. The genes are TRBV7-9 and TRBJ2-5; D possibly corresponds to TRBD2 (7 bases). The CDR3 contains 16 residues. CDR1 SEHNR and CDR2 FQNEAQ come from the germline V gene (reference sequence). Trimming stripped 6 bases from V and 5 bases from J, with 22 bases between.